The 32 T cell receptor beta chains below were found in one sample sequenced in a study of blood T cell repertoires in COVID-19. The protocol was immunoSEQ multiplex PCR, while the TCRdb copy is restricted to in-frame clones and leaves out a portion. The sample lists about 120,000 clones; approximately 87% were seen once. The material sequenced was peripheral blood. These receptors all come from a man aged 25 to 40 with acute or convalescent COVID-19.

The chain links TRBV4-3 to TRBJ1-5; 7 bases are shared with TRBD1. The germline gives CDR1 LGHNA, CDR2 YSLEER. The CDR3 spans 14 residues. Trimming took 5 bases from V and 3 from J; bases not matched to a gene: 4. CDR3 coding DNA: TGCGCCAGCAGCGCCGACAGGGTCAATCAGCCCCAGCATTTT. This encodes CASSADRVNQPQHF.

This clone was seen a handful of times. CDR3 loop: CASSPEAGFSGNTIYF. CDR3 DNA: TGTGCCAGCAGCCCAGAAGCCGGGTTCTCTGGAAACACCATATATTTT. V gene TRBV7-6 combines with J gene TRBJ1-3; D not certain. This CDR3 comprises 16 residues. Germline CDR1 SGHVS, CDR2 FNYEAQ. V lost 5 bases, J lost 0 bases, and 14 bases lay in between.

The rearrangement uses TRBV6-5 and TRBJ2-3, with a possible D match to TRBD2 (6 bases). Germline V CDR1 and CDR2: MNHEY, SVGAGI. The CDR3 runs to 14 residues. V lost 5 bases, J lost 4 bases, and 13 bases lay in between. The CDR3 region is CASSNDPGADTQYF. The CDR3 DNA is TGTGCCAGCAGTAACGATCCGGGGGCAGATACGCAGTATTTT.

This sequence joins TRBV6-4 and TRBJ2-1; 7 bases are a match to TRBD2. This CDR3 has 15 amino acids. Trimming removed 3 bases from V and 7 bases from J; junction bases left unmatched: 9. Germline CDR1 and CDR2: MRHNA and SNTAGT. CDR3 coding DNA: TGTGCCAGCAGTGATGGTGGGAGGGCCCGGAATGAGCAGTTCTTC. Protein: CASSDGGRARNEQFF.

The chain couples TRBV18 to TRBJ2-2, with a weak D call TRBD1 (6 bases). Per the germline V gene, CDR1 is KGHSH and CDR2 is LQKENI. V was trimmed by 10 bases and J by 1 base, leaving 13 bases between them. The CDR3 contains 14 residues. The CDR3 spells CANTRDKNTGELFF. In nucleotides, the CDR3 is TGTGCCAATACCCGGGACAAGAACACCGGGGAGCTGTTTTTT.

Of note for this clone: The sample holds other DNA sequences that translate to the same CDR3. The chain couples TRBV6-5 to TRBJ2-3; 11 bases fit TRBD2. Germline CDR1 is MNHEY and CDR2 is SVGAGI. Germline trimming cut 6 bases from V and 5 bases from J; bases unmatched to any gene: 4. The CDR3 is made up of 14 amino acids. CDR3 sequence reads: CASSRGLAGDTQYF. CDR3 bases: TGTGCCAGCAGCCGAGGACTAGCGGGAGATACGCAGTATTTT.

The gene calls are TRBV9 and TRBJ1-4, with 8 bases fitting TRBD1. This CDR3 is built from 15 residues. The V segment lost 0 bases and the J segment 4 bases; nucleotides outside the gene matches: 2. Germline assignment: CDR1 SGDLS and CDR2 YYNGEE. This CDR3 reads CASSVGTGHNEKLFF. CDR3 bases: TGTGCCAGCAGCGTAGGGACAGGGCATAATGAAAAACTGTTTTTT.

The V and J genes are TRBV9 and TRBJ2-7, with 7 bases identical to TRBD2. Germline V lookup: CDR1 SGDLS, CDR2 YYNGEE. The CDR3 is 15 amino acids. Trimming at V came to 1 base and at J to 7 bases, leaving 11 bases not matched to a gene. In DNA, the CDR3 is TGTGCCAGCAGCGTAAGCGGGGTCACCCGGGTTGAGCAGTACTTC. Translation gives CASSVSGVTRVEQYF.

The chain joins TRBV6-5 to TRBJ1-3; the D is unclear. The CDR3 contains 14 residues. V gave up 2 bases and J gave up 4 bases, with 9 bases separating them. Germline CDR1 is MNHEY and CDR2 is SVGAGI. The DNA of the CDR3 is TGTGCCAGCAGTTACGGCAGATCCGGAAACACCATATATTTT. Amino acid sequence: CASSYGRSGNTIYF.

The chain couples TRBV5-6 to TRBJ2-7; 8 nucleotides match TRBD1. CDR3 length equals 14 residues. Germline values: CDR1 SGHDT, CDR2 YYEEEE. Trimming at V came to 2 bases and at J to 7 bases, leaving 8 bases not matched to a gene. CDR3 sequence: CASSFGQGAGEQYF. CDR3 nucleotide sequence: TGTGCCAGCAGCTTCGGGCAGGGGGCTGGAGAGCAGTACTTC.

The rearrangement joins TRBV30 to TRBJ2-4, with 7 bases fitting TRBD2. V lost 0 bases, J lost 3 bases, and 8 bases stayed unmatched. Germline CDR1 GTSNPN, CDR2 SVGIG (reference sequence). This CDR3 comprises 16 residues. The CDR3 is CAWSVGGSGVKNIQYF. The CDR3 coding sequence is TGTGCCTGGAGTGTGGGCGGGAGTGGGGTCAAAAACATTCAGTACTTC.

The CDR3 sequence: CSARFGGVAFF. The CDR3 region has the DNA TGCAGTGCTAGGTTCGGCGGTGTGGCTTTCTTT. This chain links TRBV20-1 with TRBJ1-1; no firm D call. Germline assignment: CDR1 DFQATT and CDR2 SNEGSKA (reference sequence). The CDR3 contains 11 residues. V was cut by 3 bases and J by 11 bases, with 13 bases left in between.

The chain links TRBV19 to TRBJ1-1, with D possibly TRBD1 on 6 matching bases. The V end lost 3 bases, the J end lost 1 base, and 12 bases lay between the germline ends. The CDR3 has 15 amino acids. The V gene's germline CDR1 is LNHDA and CDR2 SQIVND (reference sequence). The CDR3 reads CASSISPTGNTEAFF. DNA of the CDR3: TGTGCCAGTAGTATCTCCCCGACAGGGAACACTGAAGCTTTCTTT.

V usage is TRBV19 and J usage is TRBJ2-1, with D hard to call. This CDR3 spans 13 amino acids. With 6 bases removed from V and 9 bases from J, the gap between germline ends came to 15 bases. CDR1 LNHDA and CDR2 SQIVND come from the germline V gene (reference sequence). The CDR3 bases are TGTGCCAGTAGCGCTAGGCGAAGCACTGAGCAGTTCTTC. Translated: CASSARRSTEQFF.

V and J are TRBV19 and TRBJ1-1, with 12 bases lining up with TRBD1. The germline gives CDR1 LNHDA, CDR2 SQIVND (reference sequence). The CDR3 totals 16 residues. The V and J ends lost 6 bases and 5 bases, in that order; junction bases with no gene match: 10. CDR3 in DNA: TGTGCCAGTAGCCCTGGGACAGGGGGCAAGAAGACTGAAGCTTTCTTT. Its protein is CASSPGTGGKKTEAFF.

The chain has TRBV7-3 and TRBJ1-1, with TRBD1 matching over 7 bases. With V trimmed by 4 bases and J by 7 bases, 12 bases remained unmatched. Germline V CDR1 and CDR2: SGHTA, FQGTGA. The CDR3 length is 15 residues. CDR3 loop: CASSSGGIGTNEAFF. Here the CDR3 DNA reads TGTGCCAGCAGCTCAGGGGGTATTGGGACAAATGAAGCTTTCTTT.

The chain links TRBV9 to TRBJ2-5; a possible D gene is TRBD1 (6 bases). Between the trimmed V and J ends, which lost 4 bases and 4 bases, there was a span of 17 bases. The CDR3 sequence is 15 residues long. The V gene's germline CDR1 is SGDLS and CDR2 YYNGEE. The CDR3 nucleotides are TGTGCCAGCAGCCTAGGAGCAGGGGTCCGAGAGACCCAGTACTTC. As protein: CASSLGAGVRETQYF.

The V gene is TRBV6-5, the J gene TRBJ2-2; 10 bases map to TRBD2. After removal of 6 bases from V and 6 bases from J, the junction contained 7 bases not matched to a gene. There are 15 residues in the CDR3. Germline assignment: CDR1 MNHEY and CDR2 SVGAGI. The CDR3 region has the DNA TGTGCCAGCAGGGCAGCGGGAGGGCAGGCCGGGGAGCTGTTTTTT. Its protein is CASRAAGGQAGELFF.

This rearrangement joins TRBV25-1 to TRBJ1-2; D call uncertain. V shed 4 bases and J shed 10 bases, with 7 bases lying between them. Germline V lookup: CDR1 MGHDK, CDR2 SYGVNS. The CDR3 sequence is 10 residues long. The CDR3 DNA sequence: TGTGCCAGCAGTGGAAACAACTACACCTTC. This encodes CASSGNNYTF.

This clone came up a few times. This chain uses TRBV6-2 or TRBV6-3 with TRBJ2-7; TRBD1 agrees at 7 bases. This CDR3 is built from 14 residues. Unmatched junction bases numbered 5, after V lost 2 bases and J lost 4 bases. CDR1 MNHEY and CDR2 SVGEGT come from the germline V gene. The CDR3: CASSYEGALYEQYF. CDR3 nucleotide sequence: TGTGCCAGCAGTTACGAGGGGGCCCTTTACGAGCAGTACTTC.

The sample holds one count of this clone. The chain uses TRBV5-1 and TRBJ1-3; D gene unclear. The CDR3 consists of 14 residues. V shed 3 bases and J shed 4 bases, with 11 bases lying between them. CDR1 is SGHRS and CDR2 is YFSETQ in the germline V gene. The CDR3 spells CASSSQGLGNTIYF. In DNA form, the CDR3 reads TGCGCCAGCAGCTCTCAAGGACTGGGAAACACCATATATTTT.

This chain uses TRBV6-5 with TRBJ1-2; 9 nucleotides align to TRBD1. CDR3 length: 16 residues. V shed 2 bases and J 3 bases; nucleotides not matched to a gene: 7. Looked up from germline, CDR1 is MNHEY and CDR2 is SVGAGI. Written as DNA, the CDR3 is TGTGCCAGCAGTTACGGGGGGGGACAGGGCTACTATGGCTACACCTTC. Encoded protein: CASSYGGGQGYYGYTF.

This CDR3 is CATRGSGSSRELFF. The CDR3 DNA sequence: TGTGCCACCCGGGGTAGCGGGAGTTCCCGGGAGCTGTTTTTT. V and J are TRBV27 and TRBJ2-2; TRBD2 agrees at 9 bases. J lost 9 bases, V lost 10 bases, and 12 bases had no gene match. The CDR3 consists of 14 residues. The V gene's germline CDR1 is MNHEY and CDR2 SMNVEV (reference sequence).

The chain couples TRBV5-1 to TRBJ1-6; TRBD1 aligns across 9 bases. The CDR3 consists of 15 residues. After removal of 2 bases from V and 5 bases from J, the junction contained 2 bases not matched to a gene. Germline V lookup: CDR1 SGHRS, CDR2 YFSETQ. CDR3 loop: CASSLRQGDNSPLHF. The CDR3 nucleotides are TGCGCCAGCAGCTTAAGACAGGGGGATAATTCACCCCTCCACTTT.

The chain employs TRBV6-1 and TRBJ1-1, with TRBD1 matching 11 bases. CDR1 MNHNS and CDR2 SASEGT come from the germline V gene. V lost 4 bases, J lost 7 bases, and 14 bases stayed unmatched. The CDR3 totals 17 residues. CDR3: CASSAPNKGDRGDEAFF. In DNA form, the CDR3 reads TGTGCCAGCAGTGCTCCCAATAAAGGGGACAGGGGGGATGAAGCTTTCTTT.

This clone was observed a few times. The V call is TRBV5-6, the J call TRBJ2-4; tentatively, D is TRBD1 (6 bases). Between the trimmed V and J ends, which lost 0 bases and 8 bases, there was a span of 12 bases. The germline V gene encodes CDR1 SGHDT and CDR2 YYEEEE. CDR3 length: 14 residues. The CDR3 is CASSLGVEGDIQYF. The CDR3 DNA is TGTGCCAGCAGCTTGGGCGTCGAGGGGGACATTCAGTACTTC.

CDR3 coding DNA: TGTGCCAGCAAGACGGGGGGTCGGGGCGCTGAAGCTTTCTTT. Translation gives CASKTGGRGAEAFF. The chain has TRBV6-6 and TRBJ1-1; TRBD1 might be the D (5 bases). The germline V gene has CDR1 MNHNY and CDR2 SVGAGI (reference sequence). This CDR3 spans 14 amino acids. Trimming stripped 7 bases from V and 6 bases from J, with 18 bases between.

This chain links TRBV7-3 with TRBJ2-1; D is uncertain. CDR3 length equals 13 residues. Looked up from germline, CDR1 is SGHTA and CDR2 is FQGTGA. Between the trimmed V and J ends, which lost 5 bases and 2 bases, there was a span of 7 bases. The CDR3 DNA reads as TGTGCCAGCAGCCGAGACACCTACAATGAGCAGTTCTTC. Its protein product is CASSRDTYNEQFF.

The V gene is TRBV10-3, the J gene TRBJ2-7, with D perhaps TRBD1 (5 bases). The CDR3 loop spans 13 amino acids. Germline values: CDR1 ENHRY, CDR2 SYGVKD. Trimming removed 0 bases at V and 7 bases at J, with 10 bases between. CDR3: CAISESKAGEQYF. In nucleotides, the CDR3 is TGTGCCATCAGTGAGTCGAAAGCAGGGGAGCAGTACTTC.

The chain combines TRBV7-9 with TRBJ1-1; a weak D match, TRBD1 (5 bases). V dropped 2 bases and J dropped 6 bases, with 19 bases sitting between them. CDR3 length: 16 amino acids. CDR1 and CDR2 (germline): SEHNR, FQNEAQ (reference sequence). The CDR3: CASSLRSGASVPEAFF. Written as DNA, the CDR3 is TGTGCCAGCAGCTTACGGAGCGGGGCCAGTGTCCCTGAAGCTTTCTTT.

The gene calls are TRBV4-3 and TRBJ2-7; D is perhaps TRBD1 (5 bases). Deletions cut 0 bases from V and 1 base from J, with 22 bases between. This CDR3 is built from 19 residues. Germline values: CDR1 LGHNA, CDR2 YSLEER. The DNA of the CDR3 is TGCGCCAGCAGCCAAGATTGGATCGATAGGGCAGGGTATTCCTACGAGCAGTACTTC. Its translation: CASSQDWIDRAGYSYEQYF.

This clone occurred a few times. The chain employs TRBV3-1 (or the pseudogene TRBV3-2) and TRBJ2-2; possibly TRBD2 for D (5 bases). Trimming shortened V by 6 bases and J by 6 bases, and 14 bases separated the two germline ends. This CDR3 spans 14 amino acids. Germline V gives CDR1 LGHDT, CDR2 YNNKEL (reference sequence). The CDR3 loop is CASSYRTGAGELFF. CDR3 in DNA: TGTGCCAGCAGTTACCGGACTGGCGCCGGGGAGCTGTTTTTT.